The clone carrying this T cell receptor (beta chain) has just a few counts. Its antigen remains unknown. The data were obtained in a study of beta chain features in type 1 diabetes. Cell sorting via CD45RO/CCR7/CD25/CD127/CD95/CD27 was performed to obtain CD4+ naive, central memory, regulatory and stem cell-like memory cells. Since all of the isolated RNA was reverse transcribed, expressed TCRB transcripts were what got sequenced. There were about 3.57 million reads on average in the naive, central memory and regulatory T cell samples. Produced via immunoSEQ multiplex PCR; TCRdb's table is partial and in-frame only. The sample holds about 260,000 clones; roughly 70% are singletons and the top ten take 0.053%. The study, taken as a whole, reports: No resolution was reached here on whether HLA type influences TCRB rearrangement.

The source material was naive CD4+ T cells from blood. This sequence originates from a man aged 25-45 years in good health.

The CDR3 sequence: CATSRRGGGTDTQYF. DNA for the CDR3: TGTGCCACCAGCAGACGAGGCGGGGGCACAGATACGCAGTATTTT. The chain employs TRBV15 and TRBJ2-3; possibly TRBD2 for D (6 bases). Trimming took off 2 bases at V and 1 base at J, with 10 bases between the two ends. The CDR3 length is 15 residues. Germline V lookup: CDR1 LNHNV, CDR2 YYDKDF (reference sequence).